Below are 2 T cell receptor beta chains sequenced from a single sample in a study of shared clonotypes between healthy human individuals. Naive CD8 cells lacked CD45RO, underwent positive selection for CCR7 and left out terminally differentiated effector memory CD45RA+ cells. Sequencing used immunoSEQ multiplex PCR; TCRdb keeps in-frame clones, though not all of them. The sample records about 2 million clones, about 95% being singletons. Sequencing was performed on naive CD8+ T cells sorted from blood. Every receptor here comes from a man between 18 and 29 years old in good health.

This chain joins TRBV30 and TRBJ2-5, with a weak D call TRBD2 (5 bases). Germline loops: CDR1 GTSNPN, CDR2 SVGIG (reference sequence). The CDR3 loop spans 15 amino acids. V was trimmed by 0 bases and J by 2 bases, leaving 13 bases between them. The CDR3 DNA is TGTGCCTGGAGTGTCTTAGGCGGGCAGCAAGAGACCCAGTACTTC. It is translated as CAWSVLGGQQETQYF.

The chain carries TRBV6-5 and TRBJ2-7; no clear D. Trimming stripped 3 bases from V and 2 bases from J, with 17 bases between. Germline lookup yields CDR1 MNHEY and CDR2 SVGAGI. CDR3 length: 16 amino acids. The CDR3 loop is CASSYSAHGTTYEQYF. DNA for the CDR3: TGTGCCAGCAGTTATTCGGCACACGGCACAACCTACGAGCAGTACTTC.